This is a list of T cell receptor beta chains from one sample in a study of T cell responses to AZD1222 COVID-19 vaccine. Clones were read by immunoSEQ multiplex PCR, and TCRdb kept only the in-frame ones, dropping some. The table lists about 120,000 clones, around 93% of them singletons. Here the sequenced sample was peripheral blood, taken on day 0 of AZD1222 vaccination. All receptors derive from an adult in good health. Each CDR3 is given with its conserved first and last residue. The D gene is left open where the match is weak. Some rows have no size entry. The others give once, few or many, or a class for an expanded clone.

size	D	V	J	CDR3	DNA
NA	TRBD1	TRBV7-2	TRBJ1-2	CASSSTGTGRYGYTF	TGTGCCAGCAGCTCTACTGGGACAGGACGGTATGGCTACACCTTC
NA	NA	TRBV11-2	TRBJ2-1	CASTVGRGTYNEQFF	TGTGCCAGCACCGTCGGCAGGGGAACCTACAATGAGCAGTTCTTC
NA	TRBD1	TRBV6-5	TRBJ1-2	CASSFKQGRMHYGYTF	TGTGCCAGCAGTTTCAAACAGGGGCGAATGCACTATGGCTACACCTTC
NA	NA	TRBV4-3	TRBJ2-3	CASSSREVVGDRTDTQYF	TGCGCCAGCAGCTCCCGAGAGGTAGTCGGGGACCGCACAGATACGCAGTATTTT
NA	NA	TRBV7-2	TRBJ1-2	CASSLVGDALWYGYTF	TGTGCCAGCAGCCTAGTAGGGGACGCCCTGTGGTATGGCTACACCTTC
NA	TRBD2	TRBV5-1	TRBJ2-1	CASSLDLGLAGDNEQFF	TGCGCCAGCAGCTTGGATCTGGGACTAGCGGGGGACAATGAGCAGTTCTTC
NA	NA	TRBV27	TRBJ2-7	CASSLATTYEQYF	TGTGCCAGCAGTTTAGCCACAACCTACGAGCAGTACTTC
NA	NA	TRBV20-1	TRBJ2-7	CSASRAGTYEQYF	TGCAGTGCTAGTCGAGCGGGCACCTACGAGCAGTACTTC
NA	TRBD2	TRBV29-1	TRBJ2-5	CSGSGGAETQYF	TGCAGCGGAAGCGGGGGGGCGGAGACCCAGTACTTC
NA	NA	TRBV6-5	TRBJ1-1	CASRRNFENTEAFF	TGTGCCAGCAGACGGAACTTTGAGAACACTGAAGCTTTCTTT
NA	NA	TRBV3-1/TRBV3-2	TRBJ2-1	CASSQDRRQLANEQFF	TGTGCCAGCAGCCAAGATCGTCGGCAACTCGCCAATGAGCAGTTCTTC
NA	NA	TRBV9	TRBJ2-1	CASSPRLEPYNEQFF	TGTGCCAGCAGCCCGAGACTAGAACCCTACAATGAGCAGTTCTTC
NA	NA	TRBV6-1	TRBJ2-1	CASSDSLTEQFF	TGTGCCAGCAGTGATTCGCTAACTGAGCAGTTCTTC
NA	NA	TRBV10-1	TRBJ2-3	CASSGADTDTQYF	TGCGCCAGCAGTGGGGCAGACACAGATACGCAGTATTTT
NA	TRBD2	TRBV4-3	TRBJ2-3	CASSHNGLAVPSTDTQYF	TGCGCCAGCAGCCATAACGGACTAGCGGTACCTAGCACAGATACGCAGTATTTT
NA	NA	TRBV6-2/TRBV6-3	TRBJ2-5	CASSYSGFLADQETQYF	TGTGCCAGCAGTTACTCCGGCTTTCTGGCCGACCAAGAGACCCAGTACTTC
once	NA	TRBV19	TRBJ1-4	CASSPGMGGEKLFF	TGTGCCAGTAGTCCCGGGATGGGTGGTGAAAAACTGTTTTTT
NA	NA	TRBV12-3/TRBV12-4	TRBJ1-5	CASSLGPGQPQHF	TGTGCCAGCAGTTTGGGACCTGGGCAGCCCCAGCATTTT
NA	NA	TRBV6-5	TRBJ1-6	CASSYGRGSYNSPLHF	TGTGCCAGCAGTTACGGCAGGGGCTCCTATAATTCACCCCTCCACTTT